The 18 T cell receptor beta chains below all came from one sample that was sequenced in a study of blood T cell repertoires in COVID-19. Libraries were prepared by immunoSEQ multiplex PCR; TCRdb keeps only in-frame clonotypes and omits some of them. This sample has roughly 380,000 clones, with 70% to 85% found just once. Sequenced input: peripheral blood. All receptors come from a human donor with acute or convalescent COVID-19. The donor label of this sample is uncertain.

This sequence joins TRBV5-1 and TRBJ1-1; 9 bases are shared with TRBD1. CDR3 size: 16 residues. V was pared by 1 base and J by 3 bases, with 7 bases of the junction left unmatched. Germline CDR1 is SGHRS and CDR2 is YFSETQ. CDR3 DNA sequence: TGCGCCAGCAGCTTGCCGCTGGGACAGGGTGACACTGAAGCTTTCTTT. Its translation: CASSLPLGQGDTEAFF.

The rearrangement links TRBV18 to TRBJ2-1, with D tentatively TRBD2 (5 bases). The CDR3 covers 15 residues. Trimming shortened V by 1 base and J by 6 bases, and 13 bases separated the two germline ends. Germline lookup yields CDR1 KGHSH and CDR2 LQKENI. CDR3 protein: CASSPRASPSNEQFF. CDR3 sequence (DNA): TGTGCCAGCTCACCACGAGCTAGCCCATCCAATGAGCAGTTCTTC.

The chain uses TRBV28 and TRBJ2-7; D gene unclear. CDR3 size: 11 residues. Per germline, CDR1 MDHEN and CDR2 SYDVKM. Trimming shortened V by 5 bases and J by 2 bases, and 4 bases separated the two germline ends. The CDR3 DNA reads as TGTGCCAGCAGTAGCACCTACGAGCAGTACTTC. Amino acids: CASSSTYEQYF. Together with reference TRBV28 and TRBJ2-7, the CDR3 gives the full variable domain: DVKVTQSSRYLVKRTGEKVFLECVQDMDHENMFWYRQDPGLGLRLIYFSYDVKMKEKGDIPEGYSVSREKKERFSLILESASTNQTSMYLCASSSTYEQYFGPGTRLTVT.

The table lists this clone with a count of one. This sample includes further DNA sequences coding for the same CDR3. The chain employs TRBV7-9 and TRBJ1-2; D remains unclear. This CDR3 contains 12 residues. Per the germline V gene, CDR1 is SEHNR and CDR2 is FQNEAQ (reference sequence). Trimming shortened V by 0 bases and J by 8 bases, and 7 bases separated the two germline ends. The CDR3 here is CASSLAPGGYTF. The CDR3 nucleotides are TGTGCCAGCAGCTTAGCCCCGGGGGGCTACACCTTC.

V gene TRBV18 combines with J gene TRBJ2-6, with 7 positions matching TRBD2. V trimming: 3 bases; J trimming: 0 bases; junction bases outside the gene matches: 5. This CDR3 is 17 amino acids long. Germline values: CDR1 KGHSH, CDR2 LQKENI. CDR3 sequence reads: CASSPASGISGANVLTF. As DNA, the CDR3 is TGTGCCAGCTCACCGGCAAGCGGGATCTCTGGGGCCAACGTCCTGACTTTC.

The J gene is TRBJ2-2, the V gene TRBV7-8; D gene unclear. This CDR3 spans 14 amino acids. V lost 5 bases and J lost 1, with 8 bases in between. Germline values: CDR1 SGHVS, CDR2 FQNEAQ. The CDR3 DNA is TGTGCCAGCAGCAAGAACAGGAACACCGGGGAGCTGTTTTTT. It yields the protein CASSKNRNTGELFF.

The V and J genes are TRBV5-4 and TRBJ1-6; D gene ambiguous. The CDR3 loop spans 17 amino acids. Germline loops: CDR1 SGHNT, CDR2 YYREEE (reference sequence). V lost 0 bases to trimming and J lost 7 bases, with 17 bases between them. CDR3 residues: CASSLETAPGGNSPLHF. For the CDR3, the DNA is TGTGCCAGCAGCTTGGAAACGGCACCCGGAGGGAATTCACCCCTCCACTTT.

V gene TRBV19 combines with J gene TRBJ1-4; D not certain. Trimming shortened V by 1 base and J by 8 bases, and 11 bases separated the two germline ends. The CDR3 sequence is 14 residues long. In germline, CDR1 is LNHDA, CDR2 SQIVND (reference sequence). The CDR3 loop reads CASSIVLGREKLFF. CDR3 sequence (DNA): TGTGCCAGTAGTATAGTCTTGGGGAGAGAAAAACTGTTTTTT. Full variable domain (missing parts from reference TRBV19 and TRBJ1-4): DGGITQSPKYLFRKEGQNVTLSCEQNLNHDAMYWYRQDPGQGLRLIYYSQIVNDFQKGDIAEGYSVSREKKESFPLTVTSAQKNPTAFYLCASSIVLGREKLFFGSGTQLSVL.

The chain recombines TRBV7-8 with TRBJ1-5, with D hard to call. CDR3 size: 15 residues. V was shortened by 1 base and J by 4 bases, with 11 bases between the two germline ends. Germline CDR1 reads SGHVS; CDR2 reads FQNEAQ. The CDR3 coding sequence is TGTGCCAGCAGCTTAGTCGTTGGAGGAAATCAGCCCCAGCATTTT. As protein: CASSLVVGGNQPQHF.

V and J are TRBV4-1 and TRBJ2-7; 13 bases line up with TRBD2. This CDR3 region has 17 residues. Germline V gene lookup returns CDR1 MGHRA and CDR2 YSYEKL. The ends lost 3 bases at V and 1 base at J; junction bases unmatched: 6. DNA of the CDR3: TGCGCCAGCAGCCAGTCGGGACTAGCGGGGATATCCTACGAGCAGTACTTC. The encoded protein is CASSQSGLAGISYEQYF.

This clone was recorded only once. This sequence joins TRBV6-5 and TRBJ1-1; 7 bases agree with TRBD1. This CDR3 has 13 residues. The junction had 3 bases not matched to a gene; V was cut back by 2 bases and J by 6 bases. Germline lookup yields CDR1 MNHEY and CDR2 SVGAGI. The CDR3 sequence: CASSYGDRAEAFF. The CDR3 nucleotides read TGTGCCAGCAGTTACGGCGACAGGGCTGAAGCTTTCTTT.

This CDR3 is CASSLTGGQGKGEQYF. The CDR3 region has the DNA TGTGCCAGCAGCCTCACCGGGGGACAGGGAAAGGGCGAGCAGTACTTC. The chain combines TRBV11-2 with TRBJ2-7; 9 bases map to TRBD1. Germline CDR1 is SGHAT and CDR2 is FQNNGV. This CDR3 comprises 16 residues. J was trimmed by 6 bases and V by 5 bases; bases with no gene match: 14.

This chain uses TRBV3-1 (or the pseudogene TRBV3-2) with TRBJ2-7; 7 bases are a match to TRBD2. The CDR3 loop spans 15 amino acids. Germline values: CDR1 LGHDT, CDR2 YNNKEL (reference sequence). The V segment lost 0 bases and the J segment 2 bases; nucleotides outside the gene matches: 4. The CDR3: CASSQEGRGTYEQYF. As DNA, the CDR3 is TGTGCCAGCAGCCAAGAAGGGCGGGGGACCTACGAGCAGTACTTC.

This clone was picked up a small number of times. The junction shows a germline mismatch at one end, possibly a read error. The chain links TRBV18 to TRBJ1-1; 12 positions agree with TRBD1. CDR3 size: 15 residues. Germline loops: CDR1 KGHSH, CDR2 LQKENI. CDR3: CASSRPGQGAPEAFF. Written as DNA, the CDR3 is TGTGCCAGCTCACGACCGGGACAGGGGGCTCCTGAGGCTTTCTTT.

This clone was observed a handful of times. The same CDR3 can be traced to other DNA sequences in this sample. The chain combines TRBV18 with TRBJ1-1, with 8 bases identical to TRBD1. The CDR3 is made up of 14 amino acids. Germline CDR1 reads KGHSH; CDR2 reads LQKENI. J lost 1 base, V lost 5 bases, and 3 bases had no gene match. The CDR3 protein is CASSATGENTEAFF. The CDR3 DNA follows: TGTGCCAGCTCAGCGACAGGGGAGAACACTGAAGCTTTCTTT. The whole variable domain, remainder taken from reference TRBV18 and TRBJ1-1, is NAGVMQNPRHLVRRRGQEARLRCSPMKGHSHVYWYRQLPEEGLKFMVYLQKENIIDESGMPKERFSAEFPKEGPSILRIQQVVRGDSAAYFCASSATGENTEAFFGQGTRLTVV.

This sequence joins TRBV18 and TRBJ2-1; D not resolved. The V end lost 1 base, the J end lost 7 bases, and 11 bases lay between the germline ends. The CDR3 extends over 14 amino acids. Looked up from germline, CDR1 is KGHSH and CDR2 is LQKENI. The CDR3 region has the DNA TGTGCCAGCTCACCACAGTCCGGTCTAAATGAGCAGTTCTTC. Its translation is CASSPQSGLNEQFF.

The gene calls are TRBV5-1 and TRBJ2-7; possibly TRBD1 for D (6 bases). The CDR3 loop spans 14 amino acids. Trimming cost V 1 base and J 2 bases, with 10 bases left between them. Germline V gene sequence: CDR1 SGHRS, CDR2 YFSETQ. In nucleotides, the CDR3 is TGCGCCAGCAGCTTGCGGGCAGGGGCCTACGAGCAGTACTTC. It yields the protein CASSLRAGAYEQYF. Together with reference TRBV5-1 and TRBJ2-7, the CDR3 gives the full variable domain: KAGVTQTPRYLIKTRGQQVTLSCSPISGHRSVSWYQQTPGQGLQFLFEYFSETQRNKGNFPGRFSGRQFSNSRSEMNVSTLELGDSALYLCASSLRAGAYEQYFGPGTRLTVT.

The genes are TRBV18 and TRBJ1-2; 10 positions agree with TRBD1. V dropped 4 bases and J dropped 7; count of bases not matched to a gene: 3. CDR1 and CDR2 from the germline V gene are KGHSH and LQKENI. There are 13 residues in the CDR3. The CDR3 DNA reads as TGTGCCAGCTCACAACGGGACAGGGGTGGCTACACCTTC. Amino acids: CASSQRDRGGYTF.